This note documents a single TCR beta chain sequence. There is no known antigen for this receptor. Base qualities were left out, and no much larger clone turns up one base away. The CDR3 runs 14 residues from the cysteine to the phenylalanine. CDR3 DNA is the only sequence kept; it has 42 bases, read in frame from the first base. The junction shows trimming of 1 base on V and 0 bases on J, plus 6 bases between the germline ends. The germline V gene specifies SGHAT as CDR1 and FQNNGV as CDR2. The data stem from a study of CD8 T cells in Susac syndrome (dated by TCRdb to about 2019). With respect to the entire study: Of the Susac syndrome patients who were sequenced, eight were in clinical remission while 5 or 6 had clinically active disease. Susac syndrome patients were therapy-naive, on corticosteroids (some also receiving IVIg), or on IVIg alone at blood withdrawal. Repertoire sequencing was used to test whether CD8+ T cell activation and differentiation in Susac syndrome was antigen driven. The clonality of the CD8+ T cell repertoire was compared across over 9 healthy donors, 14 Susac syndrome patients and 15 multiple sclerosis patients. Findings and caveats that apply to the study as a whole: Clonal expansion was seen in Susac syndrome CD8+ repertoires, peaking in CD8+ TEMRA cells and being greater in clinically active patients than in remitting ones. In the total CD8+ and CD8+ TEMRA repertoires, 15 to 20 and five Susac-specific public clones, respectively, were identified. The study acknowledged that relatively few individuals were included in the TCR sequencing and HLA analysis.

Peripheral blood CD8+ and CD4+ T cells from healthy donors, Susac syndrome patients and multiple sclerosis patients were profiled using high-throughput TCR beta sequencing. Recently defined diagnostic criteria for definite or probable disease were met by the Susac syndrome patients. Bulk CD8+ and CD4+ T cells were purified magnetically by negative isolation, whereas CD8+ TEMRA cells were enriched by FACS. Blood was drawn into EDTA tubes, processed within 24 hours, and PBMCs were isolated by density gradient centrifugation. PBMCs intended for TCR sequencing were frozen in liquid nitrogen and were later thawed in a 37 degrees C water bath. The sorted or isolated CD4+, CD8+ and CD8+ TEMRA cells had a purity of 90% or higher. RNA was extracted with the RNeasy kit and about 0.45 to 1 ug was reverse transcribed using random hexamers. TCR beta CDR3 regions were amplified with the immunoSEQ multiplex PCR assay covering 54 Vbeta and 13 Jbeta segments. PCR amplification bias was corrected using a synthetic template baseline for primer optimization and computational correction. In the original analysis: Reads were annotated to V, D and J genes per IMGT and analyzed with immunoSEQ Analyzer, keeping only productive sequences. Clonality was calculated as one minus the Shannon entropy normalized by log2 of the number of productive unique sequences. Public and private clones were assessed among the 100 most prevalent clones of each patient and control. Clones were defined as Susac-specific when absent from the healthy and MS cohorts, from over a thousand published viral clones and from other ImmuneACCESS disease sequences. TCRdb handled the public reads itself, with Q25 trimming in fastp and clone calling in MiXCR, and kept productive beta chains. CDR3 protein sequences are deduplicated, and each keeps its most common genes and DNA. The V and J calls follow TCRdb's processing rather than the paper's. This sample has some 140,000 distinct CDR3 sequences in its table, and 95% of those were observed once. The ten top clones hold roughly 0.17% of the sample.

The clonotype originates from a human donor with Susac syndrome. The chain is encoded by TRBV11-2 joined to TRBJ1-1, with an unclear D gene assignment. Source material: CD8+ T cells from PBMCs. The nucleotides are TGTGCCAGCAGCTTAGCAAATCTGAACACTGAAGCTTTCTTT. Translated, it reads CASSLANLNTEAFF.